This is a list of T cell receptor beta chains from one sample in a study of shared clonotypes between healthy human individuals. Repertoires were generated with immunoSEQ multiplex PCR, while TCRdb's copy carries only in-frame clones and drops some. This table holds some 1,100,000 clones, around 82% found once. The sample consisted of memory CD4+ T cells from PBMCs. The receptors derive from a man aged 18-30 years in good health. Some clones in this sample may be carry-over from other donors' samples. Both conserved end residues are part of each CDR3. The order of the fields is D gene, clone size, V gene, J gene, CDR3 DNA, CDR3 protein. The D gene is left open where the match is weak. Size is omitted from some rows. Given values are once, few, many or a class for expanded clones.

>TRBD2|once|TRBV9|TRBJ2-2
TGTGCCAGCAGCCCGGTTGGAGCGGGAGTAGGTGCCGGGGAGCTGTTTTTT
CASSPVGAGVGAGELFF
>NA|NA|TRBV19|TRBJ1-5
TGTGCCAGTAGTATCCGGGGGCGGGAGGGAAACCAGCCCCAGCATTTT
CASSIRGREGNQPQHF
>NA|NA|TRBV7-2|TRBJ1-2
TGTGCCAGCAGCTTAGTAGGGTCTGGCTACACCTTC
CASSLVGSGYTF
>NA|NA|TRBV28|TRBJ1-5
TGTGCCAGCAAACCCCTCGATCAGCCCCAGCATTTT
CASKPLDQPQHF
>TRBD2|few|TRBV11-2|TRBJ2-1
TGTGCCAGCAGCTTAGGGTCTAGCGGGACTAATGAGCAGTTCTTC
CASSLGSSGTNEQFF
>NA|once|TRBV9|TRBJ2-2
TGTGCCAGCAGCGTAGAGGGCCTGGGGACCGGGGAGCTGTTTTTT
CASSVEGLGTGELFF
>TRBD1|NA|TRBV11-2|TRBJ2-1
TGTGCCAGCAGCTTAGTTAGCCAGGGGGCCTGGAATGAGCAGTTCTTC
CASSLVSQGAWNEQFF
>NA|NA|TRBV28|TRBJ2-3
TGTGCCAGCGCCCCCAGGGGCCGGACAACCACAGATACGCAGTATTTT
CASAPRGRTTTDTQYF
>NA|NA|TRBV11-2|TRBJ1-3
TGTGCCAGCAGCTTCGCCCCGGGTGTTGGAAACACCATATATTTT
CASSFAPGVGNTIYF
>NA|once|TRBV4-1|TRBJ2-1
TGCGCCAGCAGCCATTTCGAGGGGATCTGGAATGAGCAGTTCTTC
CASSHFEGIWNEQFF
>NA|NA|TRBV4-3|TRBJ2-5
TGCGCCAGCAGCCAAGCCTGGGACGGAGAGACCCAGTACTTC
CASSQAWDGETQYF
>TRBD1|NA|TRBV5-1|TRBJ1-2
TGCGCCAGCAGCCCAGCGGGACAGGGGAATGGCTACACCTTC
CASSPAGQGNGYTF
>TRBD1|few|TRBV2|TRBJ1-2
TGTGCCAGCAGTTCAGGGGGCGGCTATGGCTACACCTTC
CASSSGGGYGYTF
>TRBD1|few|TRBV2|TRBJ1-2
TGTGCCAGCAGCTTCAGTCAGGGGGATGGCTACACCTTC
CASSFSQGDGYTF
>NA|NA|TRBV28|TRBJ2-5
TGTGCCAGCAGTTTGGCGGGGTCGGGGGAGACCCAGTACTTC
CASSLAGSGETQYF
>NA|NA|TRBV5-1|TRBJ1-1
TGCGCCAGCAGCTACTTTGGGGGGCGCGGAGACACTGAAGCTTTCTTT
CASSYFGGRGDTEAFF
>TRBD1|few|TRBV4-2|TRBJ2-7
TGTGCCAGCAGCCGGGAGGGACAGGGGAGCTCCTACGAGCAGTACTTC
CASSREGQGSSYEQYF
>NA|NA|TRBV4-1|TRBJ2-3
TGCGCCAGCAGCTCGGGGTCTGTTTCTAGCACAGATACGCAGTATTTT
CASSSGSVSSTDTQYF
>TRBD1|NA|TRBV28|TRBJ1-4
TGTGCCAGCAGTTTCCCGGGACAGGGGGGTGAAAAACTGTTTTTT
CASSFPGQGGEKLFF
>NA|NA|TRBV7-2|TRBJ2-1
TGTGCCAGCAGCTTAATAGGGGGAGACAATGAGCAGTTCTTC
CASSLIGGDNEQFF
>NA|NA|TRBV4-2|TRBJ2-5
TGTGCCAGCAGCCAAGTAGGATCAGGGTCCCTGGGAGAGACCCAGTACTTC
CASSQVGSGSLGETQYF
>NA|once|TRBV18|TRBJ1-1
TGTGCCAGCTCACCACAGACCGGGGAGACTGAAGCTTTCTTT
CASSPQTGETEAFF
>TRBD2|NA|TRBV4-3|TRBJ2-2
TGCGCCAGCAGTCCAAGCGGGAGGGACACCGGGGAGCTGTTTTTT
CASSPSGRDTGELFF
>NA|NA|TRBV6-6|TRBJ1-2
TGTGCCAGCAGTTCTAAGGGGAACTATGGCTACACCTTC
CASSSKGNYGYTF
>NA|once|TRBV2|TRBJ2-7
TGTGCCAGCGGAGGGGGAGACTACGAGCAGTACTTC
CASGGGDYEQYF
>NA|NA|TRBV15|TRBJ1-5
TGTGCCACCAGCAGGCAGAATCAGCCCCAGCATTTT
CATSRQNQPQHF
>TRBD1|few|TRBV15|TRBJ1-2
TGTGCCACCAGCAGAGATCAGGGACAGCCTTATGGCTACACCTTC
CATSRDQGQPYGYTF
>TRBD1|NA|TRBV5-1|TRBJ1-1
TGCGCCAGCAGCTTGGAGGGACAGGGAGGGAACACTGAAGCTTTCTTT
CASSLEGQGGNTEAFF
>TRBD2|NA|TRBV5-6|TRBJ2-7
TGTGCCAGCAGCCGTACTAGCGGGAGTTACGAGCAGTACTTC
CASSRTSGSYEQYF
>NA|NA|TRBV9|TRBJ2-1
TGTGCCAGCAGCCCCCAGACTAGTTCCAATGAGCAGTTCTTC
CASSPQTSSNEQFF
>NA|NA|TRBV6-5|TRBJ2-7
TGTGCCAGCAGGTCCTCTTACGAGCAGTACTTC
CASRSSYEQYF
>NA|NA|TRBV21-1|TRBJ2-7
TGTGCCACAGTTACGGGATCGGGGACAGGACTAGCTCGCTACGAGCAGTACTTC
CATVTGSGTGLARYEQYF
>NA|NA|TRBV19|TRBJ2-6
TGTGCCAGTACTTCGATGACCGGGACAATGACTGGGGCCAACGTCCTGACTTTC
CASTSMTGTMTGANVLTF
>TRBD2|NA|TRBV5-4|TRBJ2-2
TGTGCCAGCAGCGGCAAACTAGCGGGAGTTACCGGGGAGCTGTTTTTT
CASSGKLAGVTGELFF
>TRBD1|NA|TRBV6-5|TRBJ1-1
TGTGCCAGCAGTTACTCGGACAGGGGTGGGACTGAAGCTTTCTTT
CASSYSDRGGTEAFF
>TRBD2|NA|TRBV7-3|TRBJ2-7
TGTGCCAGCAGTCCCCTTGGCCCTACTAGCGCCTACGAGCAGTACTTC
CASSPLGPTSAYEQYF
>NA|NA|TRBV7-3|TRBJ2-3
TGTGCCAGCAGCCTCGGAGCGGAGAGGGGCACAGATACGCAGTATTTT
CASSLGAERGTDTQYF
>NA|NA|TRBV5-6|TRBJ2-1
TGTGCCAGCAGCTTGATGGACAGAGAAAATGAGCAGTTCTTC
CASSLMDRENEQFF
>TRBD1|NA|TRBV5-4|TRBJ1-3
TGTGCCAGCAGCTTCCGCGTTTGGACAGGAACCAGCTCTGGAAACACCATATATTTT
CASSFRVWTGTSSGNTIYF
>TRBD1|many|TRBV7-8|TRBJ2-7
TGTGCCAGCAGCTTCGTCACAGGGGTCGAGCAGTACTTC
CASSFVTGVEQYF
>TRBD2|NA|TRBV2|TRBJ2-6
TGTGCCAGCGCGCGGGAGTCTGGGGCCAACGTCCTGACTTTC
CASARESGANVLTF
>NA|NA|TRBV10-1|TRBJ2-5
TGCGCCAGCAGTGAGTTGGCTTCCAAGACCCAGTACTTC
CASSELASKTQYF